The clone carrying this T cell receptor beta chain has only a few counts. Its cognate antigen is unknown. This entry comes from a study of early T cells in non-severe SARS-CoV-2 infection. The CDR3 spans 13 residues. V lost 0 bases to trimming and J lost 4 bases, with 6 bases between them. CDR1 and CDR2 from the germline V gene are LGHNA and YNFKEQ. Notes on the study in general: CD4 and private specificities were missed by VDJdb matching, which favored anti-spike CD8 responses.

In TCRdb, the 5' RACE reads were re-called with MiXCR into one record per CDR3 protein. The sample shows tens of thousands of distinct CDR3 sequences, around 6.5% of them seen only once. The clonotype was recovered from an adult who was a healthcare worker with PCR-confirmed SARS-CoV-2 infection or an uninfected control (not recorded which). The gene calls are TRBV4-2 and TRBJ1-2; no firm D call. Sequenced material: whole blood, taken at baseline. The CDR3 nucleotides read TGTGCCAGCAGCCAAGATAGCCTCTATGGCTACACCTTC. Residues: CASSQDSLYGYTF.